Below are 17 T cell receptor beta chains sequenced from a single sample in a study of T cell responses to AZD1222 COVID-19 vaccine. Profiling relied on immunoSEQ multiplex PCR, and the TCRdb table lists in-frame clones only, not all of them. The sample comprises about 97,000 clones, around 89% of which are singletons, and over 6.5% rests with the top ten. This material consisted of peripheral blood, taken on day 0 of AZD1222 vaccination. The source of these receptors is an adult in good health.

This clone was seen once. The chain recombines TRBV5-1 with TRBJ2-3; D is uncertain. The CDR3 runs to 15 residues. Germline lookup yields CDR1 SGHRS and CDR2 YFSETQ. Trimming took 0 bases from V and 0 from J, leaving 8 bases between them. The CDR3 coding sequence is TGCGCCAGCAGCTTGGCGGCAGTTAGCACAGATACGCAGTATTTT. As protein: CASSLAAVSTDTQYF.

J is TRBJ2-7 and V is TRBV19; 10 bases are shared with TRBD1. This CDR3 contains 14 residues. The germline V gene has CDR1 LNHDA and CDR2 SQIVND (reference sequence). V shed 4 bases and J 1 base; nucleotides not matched to a gene: 1. The CDR3 loop is CASSTDRGSYEQYF. The CDR3 DNA reads as TGTGCCAGTAGTACGGACAGGGGGTCCTACGAGCAGTACTTC. Filled out from reference TRBV19 and TRBJ2-7, the complete variable domain reads DGGITQSPKYLFRKEGQNVTLSCEQNLNHDAMYWYRQDPGQGLRLIYYSQIVNDFQKGDIAEGYSVSREKKESFPLTVTSAQKNPTAFYLCASSTDRGSYEQYFGPGTRLTVT.

The genes are TRBV27 and TRBJ1-6; possible D gene TRBD1, 6 bases. CDR3 length: 16 residues. CDR1 MNHEY and CDR2 SMNVEV come from the germline V gene (reference sequence). The V end lost 3 bases, the J end lost 1 base, and 10 bases lay between the germline ends. This CDR3 is CASSFEGGSYNSPLHF. The CDR3 DNA follows: TGTGCCAGCAGTTTCGAAGGGGGGTCCTATAATTCACCCCTCCACTTT.

This clone was detected only a few times. The rearrangement joins TRBV2 to TRBJ1-6; 7 positions agree with TRBD1. CDR1 is SNHLY, CDR2 FYNNEI, per germline. The CDR3 is made up of 15 amino acids. The V gene end was trimmed by 8 bases and the J gene end by 6 bases; junction bases not matched to a gene: 10. The CDR3 DNA reads as TGTGCCAGCTCGAAGGCCCCAGGGGGTAATTCACCCCTCCACTTT. Translated, it gives CASSKAPGGNSPLHF.

The chain carries TRBV9 and TRBJ1-6; D unresolved. The V gene's germline CDR1 is SGDLS and CDR2 YYNGEE. This CDR3 is 13 amino acids long. V lost 4 bases and J 8 bases, leaving 10 bases between the germline ends. CDR3 region: CASSPGQDSPLHF. As DNA, the CDR3 is TGTGCCAGCAGCCCGGGCCAAGATTCACCCCTCCACTTT.

This clone was seen more than once but under ten times. The chain carries TRBV20-1 and TRBJ1-5; 7 bases match TRBD1. CDR1 and CDR2 (germline): DFQATT, SNEGSKA (reference sequence). V was pared by 3 bases and J by 9 bases, with 17 bases of the junction left unmatched. This CDR3 contains 16 residues. The CDR3 DNA follows: TGCAGTGCTAGTCGGGGATACACAGGGGATAGGCTGCCCCAGCATTTT. Translating gives CSASRGYTGDRLPQHF.

The chain joins TRBV18 to TRBJ2-5, with a weak D call TRBD1 (6 bases). V was clipped by 2 bases and J by 5 bases, with 15 bases between them. The germline V gene encodes CDR1 KGHSH and CDR2 LQKENI. This CDR3 is 15 amino acids long. The CDR3 bases are TGTGCCAGCTCACCAAGTTCAGCAGGGGTGGAGACCCAGTACTTC. Its protein product is CASSPSSAGVETQYF.

This clone showed up just a few times. This rearrangement joins TRBV25-1 to TRBJ1-4, with D possibly being TRBD1 (6 bases). This CDR3 is built from 14 residues. Between the trimmed V and J ends, which lost 4 bases and 4 bases, there was a span of 10 bases. CDR1 and CDR2 from the germline V gene are MGHDK and SYGVNS. As DNA, the CDR3 is TGTGCCAGCAGTGTGGGGGGCGGTAATGAAAAACTGTTTTTT. Protein: CASSVGGGNEKLFF.

The DNA for the CDR3 is TGCGCCAGCAGCTTCCCCGGGGCAGGGCACATGAACACTGAAGCTTTCTTT. It codes for CASSFPGAGHMNTEAFF. The V and J genes are TRBV5-1 and TRBJ1-1; D is possibly TRBD1 (5 bases). CDR1 and CDR2 from the germline V gene are SGHRS and YFSETQ. This CDR3 contains 17 residues. V lost 2 bases and J 0 bases, leaving 17 bases between the germline ends. The whole variable domain, remainder taken from reference TRBV5-1 and TRBJ1-1, is KAGVTQTPRYLIKTRGQQVTLSCSPISGHRSVSWYQQTPGQGLQFLFEYFSETQRNKGNFPGRFSGRQFSNSRSEMNVSTLELGDSALYLCASSFPGAGHMNTEAFFGQGTRLTVV.

V gene TRBV7-2 combines with J gene TRBJ2-1, with 7 bases aligning to TRBD2. V lost 1 base and J lost 6; bases outside the gene matches: 9. The CDR3 runs to 16 residues. Germline V CDR1 and CDR2: SGHTA, FQGNSA. CDR3 in DNA: TGTGCCAGCAGCTTAGTATTAGGGACTACATTCAATGAGCAGTTCTTC. Translated, it gives CASSLVLGTTFNEQFF.

This CDR3 is CASSSDRNTEAFF. CDR3 nucleotides: TGTGCCAGCAGCTCCGACAGGAACACTGAAGCTTTCTTT. This chain links TRBV11-1 with TRBJ1-1; D is perhaps TRBD1 (5 bases). The CDR3 length is 13 residues. Germline loops: CDR1 SGHAT, CDR2 FQDESV (reference sequence). With 4 bases removed from V and 1 base from J, the gap between germline ends came to 7 bases. Combining the CDR3 with reference TRBV11-1 and TRBJ1-1 gives the whole variable domain EAEVAQSPRYKITEKSQAVAFWCDPISGHATLYWYRQILGQGPELLVQFQDESVVDDSQLPKDRFSAERLKGVDSTLKIQPAELGDSAMYLCASSSDRNTEAFFGQGTRLTVV.

The V and J genes are TRBV9 and TRBJ2-7; 10 nucleotides align to TRBD1. V shed 0 bases, J shed 6 bases, and the junction held 6 bases outside the gene matches. CDR3 length equals 15 residues. CDR1 SGDLS and CDR2 YYNGEE come from the germline V gene. The CDR3 loop is CASSVGGTGEFEQYF. The CDR3 coding sequence is TGTGCCAGCAGCGTAGGAGGGACAGGGGAGTTCGAGCAGTACTTC.

This clone has more than one count but fewer than ten. The V gene is TRBV28, the J gene TRBJ2-3, with a tentative D call TRBD2 (6 bases). Trimming removed 6 bases at V and 0 bases at J, with 10 bases between. The germline V gene encodes CDR1 MDHEN and CDR2 SYDVKM. CDR3 length: 14 residues. This chain's CDR3 is CASRLGTSTDTQYF. The CDR3 DNA is TGTGCCAGCAGATTAGGGACTAGCACAGATACGCAGTATTTT.

This rearrangement joins TRBV7-3 to TRBJ2-3, with TRBD2 matching over 7 bases. The trim removed 0 bases at V and 0 bases at J, leaving 9 bases unmatched. The CDR3 runs 18 residues. Germline V lookup: CDR1 SGHTA, CDR2 FQGTGA. The CDR3 region has the DNA TGTGCCAGCAGCTTAACGGGGGGGTCCCGCTATAGCACAGATACGCAGTATTTT. The encoded protein is CASSLTGGSRYSTDTQYF.

The CDR3 DNA is TGTGCCAGCAGCCTAAGGATGGGCCTAGACTCCTACAATGAGCAGTTCTTC. Translated: CASSLRMGLDSYNEQFF. The chain employs TRBV7-2 and TRBJ2-1; no clear D. The CDR3 has 17 amino acids. Germline loops: CDR1 SGHTA, CDR2 FQGNSA. Trimming left V 5 bases short and J 0 bases short, with 17 bases between.

This chain connects TRBV28 to TRBJ1-2; D call uncertain. The CDR3 contains 13 residues. Germline CDR1 reads MDHEN; CDR2 reads SYDVKM. Trimming removed 3 bases from V and 4 bases from J, with 9 bases in between. CDR3 in amino acids: CASSLAARYGYTF. The CDR3 bases are TGTGCCAGCAGTTTGGCAGCCCGCTATGGCTACACCTTC.

V usage is TRBV29-1 and J usage is TRBJ1-2; D not certain. This CDR3 is 13 amino acids long. Germline CDR1 reads SQVTM; CDR2 reads ANQGSEA. Between the trimmed V and J ends, which lost 3 bases and 5 bases, there was a span of 13 bases. CDR3 loop: CSVELPRRYGYTF. The CDR3 DNA reads TGCAGCGTTGAGTTGCCTCGAAGGTATGGCTACACCTTC. Looking up the rest from reference TRBV29-1 and TRBJ1-2 gives the full variable domain: SAVISQKPSRDICQRGTSLTIQCQVDSQVTMMFWYRQQPGQSLTLIATANQGSEATYESGFVIDKFPISRPNLTFSTLTVSNMSPEDSSIYLCSVELPRRYGYTFGSGTRLTVV.